Presented here are 20 T cell receptor beta chains from one specimen sequenced in a study of blood T cell repertoires in COVID-19. Data came from immunoSEQ multiplex PCR; TCRdb stores just in-frame clones and leaves some out. This table has more than 300,000 clones, around 87% appearing once. What was sequenced was peripheral blood. These receptors came from a woman between 25 and 40 years old with COVID-19, enrolled during active disease.

The chain employs TRBV2 and TRBJ2-7, with TRBD1 matching over 12 bases. V trimming: 6 bases; J trimming: 6 bases; junction bases outside the gene matches: 9. The germline gives CDR1 SNHLY, CDR2 FYNNEI. This CDR3 has 15 residues. In nucleotides, the CDR3 is TGTGCCAGCAGGACCCCGGGACAGGGGGCGGGCGAGCAGTACTTC. Translating it yields CASRTPGQGAGEQYF.

The rearrangement links TRBV28 to TRBJ2-7; 8 positions agree with TRBD1. After removal of 3 bases from V and 4 bases from J, the junction contained 5 bases not matched to a gene. The CDR3 sequence is 14 residues long. Germline lookup yields CDR1 MDHEN and CDR2 SYDVKM. Here the CDR3 reads CASSFDRGGYEQYF. The CDR3 nucleotides are TGTGCCAGCAGTTTCGACAGGGGAGGATACGAGCAGTACTTC.

This clone was recorded once. The chain links TRBV11-2 to TRBJ2-3, with D perhaps matching TRBD1 (5 bases). CDR3 length: 15 residues. Germline CDR1 is SGHAT and CDR2 is FQNNGV. Between the trimmed V and J ends, which lost 2 bases and 0 bases, there was a span of 9 bases. CDR3 sequence: CASSLNRISTDTQYF. In nucleotides, the CDR3 is TGTGCCAGCAGCTTAAACAGGATAAGCACAGATACGCAGTATTTT. The variable domain in full, completed from reference TRBV11-2 and TRBJ2-3, reads EAGVAQSPRYKIIEKRQSVAFWCNPISGHATLYWYQQILGQGPKLLIQFQNNGVVDDSQLPKDRFSAERLKGVDSTLKIQPAKLEDSAVYLCASSLNRISTDTQYFGPGTRLTVL.

The chain combines TRBV25-1 with TRBJ2-1; 7 bases match TRBD2. The CDR3 loop spans 15 amino acids. The germline gives CDR1 MGHDK, CDR2 SYGVNS. J lost 5 bases, V lost 2 bases, and 6 bases had no gene match. The chain's CDR3 is CASSEKGGSDNEQFF. Here the CDR3 DNA reads TGTGCCAGCAGTGAAAAAGGCGGGAGTGACAATGAGCAGTTCTTC.

This clone was seen a single time. The chain carries TRBV28 and TRBJ1-1; D call uncertain. The CDR3 runs to 15 residues. Per germline, CDR1 MDHEN and CDR2 SYDVKM. Trimming removed 2 bases from V and 6 bases from J, with 16 bases in between. CDR3 residues: CASSLNELPTSEAFF. CDR3 in DNA: TGTGCCAGCAGTTTAAATGAACTTCCAACTTCTGAAGCTTTCTTT.

The chain recombines TRBV19 with TRBJ2-2, with 8 bases identical to TRBD2. The germline gives CDR1 LNHDA, CDR2 SQIVND (reference sequence). This CDR3 comprises 15 residues. V trimming: 5 bases; J trimming: 5 bases; junction bases outside the gene matches: 7. CDR3 in amino acids: CASSPGTSRTGELFF. The DNA of the CDR3 is TGTGCCAGTAGTCCAGGGACTAGTAGGACCGGGGAGCTGTTTTTT. The full variable domain, with the rest looked up from reference TRBV19 and TRBJ2-2, is DGGITQSPKYLFRKEGQNVTLSCEQNLNHDAMYWYRQDPGQGLRLIYYSQIVNDFQKGDIAEGYSVSREKKESFPLTVTSAQKNPTAFYLCASSPGTSRTGELFFGEGSRLTVL.

V gene TRBV2 combines with J gene TRBJ2-1, with 12 bases fitting TRBD2. J gave up 9 bases and V 10 bases, and 10 bases lay outside the gene matches. This CDR3 has 14 amino acids. Germline-derived CDR1 and CDR2 are SNHLY and FYNNEI. For the CDR3, the DNA is TGTGCCACGGGACCCGGACTAGCGGGAACTGAGCAGTTCTTC. Protein sequence: CATGPGLAGTEQFF.

The rearrangement uses TRBV4-2 and TRBJ2-1, with TRBD2 identical over 11 bases. Germline assignment: CDR1 LGHNA and CDR2 YNFKEQ. The CDR3 totals 16 residues. V gave up 3 bases and J gave up 9 bases; unmatched junction bases: 10. CDR3 residues: CASSQALTSGKSEQFF. As DNA, the CDR3 is TGTGCCAGCAGCCAGGCTTTGACTAGCGGGAAAAGTGAGCAGTTCTTC.

This clone showed up just once. This sample includes further DNA sequences coding for the same CDR3. The genes are TRBV27 and TRBJ1-2; a weak D match, TRBD1 (6 bases). This CDR3 is built from 13 residues. The germline V and J ends were trimmed by 5 bases and 2 bases, with 9 bases remaining between them. Germline-derived CDR1 and CDR2 are MNHEY and SMNVEV (reference sequence). CDR3 residues: CASSPTGNYGYTF. As DNA, the CDR3 is TGTGCCAGCAGTCCTACAGGGAACTATGGCTACACCTTC.

This clone was picked up a small number of times. V and J are TRBV3-1 (or the pseudogene TRBV3-2) and TRBJ2-1, with TRBD2 matching over 14 bases. The V and J ends lost 5 bases and 9 bases, in that order; junction bases with no gene match: 9. The CDR3 length is 16 residues. In germline, CDR1 is LGHDT, CDR2 YNNKEL (reference sequence). CDR3 nucleotide sequence: TGTGCCAGCAGCAAGGCCGGGACTAGCGGGAGCGTTGAGCAGTTCTTC. Translation gives CASSKAGTSGSVEQFF.

The rearrangement joins TRBV9 to TRBJ2-3, with D tentatively TRBD2 (6 bases). This CDR3 is built from 12 residues. Trimming pared 4 bases from V and 5 bases from J, leaving 8 bases between. Germline V gene lookup returns CDR1 SGDLS and CDR2 YYNGEE. The DNA for the CDR3 is TGTGCCAGCAGCCTTAGCGGAGATACGCAGTATTTT. Its protein product is CASSLSGDTQYF.

V gene TRBV9 combines with J gene TRBJ2-1; TRBD1 might be the D (5 bases). CDR3 size: 14 residues. Deletions cut 0 bases from V and 5 bases from J, with 9 bases between. The germline CDR1 and CDR2 sequences are SGDLS and YYNGEE. The chain's CDR3 is CASSVVGLNNEQFF. The DNA for the CDR3 is TGTGCCAGCAGCGTAGTGGGGCTCAACAATGAGCAGTTCTTC.

This chain links TRBV3-1 (or the pseudogene TRBV3-2) with TRBJ2-7; tentative D call: TRBD1 (5 bases). This CDR3 spans 14 amino acids. Germline-derived CDR1 and CDR2 are LGHDT and YNNKEL (reference sequence). V was shortened by 3 bases and J by 3 bases, with 12 bases between the two germline ends. DNA for the CDR3: TGTGCCAGCAGCCAGGGGCGAACACTCTACGAGCAGTACTTC. Its protein is CASSQGRTLYEQYF.

The chain employs TRBV29-1 and TRBJ1-3; D possibly corresponds to TRBD1 (5 bases). CDR1 SQVTM and CDR2 ANQGSEA come from the germline V gene. Trimming took 2 bases from V and 2 from J, leaving 7 bases between them. The CDR3 has 13 residues. The CDR3 region is CSVERGTGNTIYF. The DNA for the CDR3 is TGCAGCGTTGAAAGGGGTACTGGAAACACCATATATTTT.

The CDR3 is CASSQGTARGEKLFF. CDR3 bases: TGTGCCAGCAGCCAGGGGACCGCTAGGGGTGAAAAACTGTTTTTT. The chain links TRBV5-8 to TRBJ1-4, with D maybe TRBD1 (6 bases). Germline V CDR1 and CDR2: SGHTS, YDEGEE. The CDR3 extends over 15 amino acids. Deletions cut 4 bases from V and 7 bases from J, with 17 bases between.

This chain links TRBV10-1 with TRBJ1-5, with unresolved D. Trimming cost V 3 bases and J 3 bases, with 3 bases left between them. The germline CDR1 and CDR2 sequences are WNHNN and SYGVQD (reference sequence). The CDR3 spans 12 residues. The CDR3 region has the DNA TGCGCCAGCAGTGATCTCAATCAGCCCCAGCATTTT. Its translation is CASSDLNQPQHF.

This chain connects TRBV10-2 to TRBJ2-7; TRBD2 is a possible D gene (6 bases). Trimming pared 6 bases from V and 3 bases from J, leaving 18 bases between. The germline gives CDR1 WSHSY, CDR2 SAAADI. This CDR3 has 15 amino acids. In DNA, the CDR3 is TGCGCCAGCAGGACAACTAGCAATAACGACTACGAGCAGTACTTC. Encoded protein: CASRTTSNNDYEQYF.

The gene calls are TRBV5-6 and TRBJ2-5; a weak D match, TRBD2 (7 bases). Germline CDR1 reads SGHDT; CDR2 reads YYEEEE. This CDR3 is built from 15 residues. The V gene lost 1 base and the J gene lost 5 bases, with 15 bases spanning the gap. CDR3 loop: CASSLIAWGGETQYF. The CDR3 nucleotides read TGTGCCAGCAGCTTGATCGCCTGGGGGGGCGAGACCCAGTACTTC.

V gene TRBV28 combines with J gene TRBJ1-1, with a weak D call TRBD1 (6 bases). This CDR3 spans 15 amino acids. Germline assignment: CDR1 MDHEN and CDR2 SYDVKM. The ends were cut back, 6 bases at V and 1 base at J, with 15 bases in the middle. CDR3 nucleotides: TGTGCCAGCAGCTCCCTGGGCAGGGGGAACACTGAAGCTTTCTTT. This encodes CASSSLGRGNTEAFF.

This clone came up once. The CDR3 DNA follows: TGTGCCAGCACCCGACTTGACACTGAAGCTTTCTTT. Protein sequence: CASTRLDTEAFF. The rearrangement joins TRBV7-9 to TRBJ1-1; no definite D call. This CDR3 contains 12 residues. The germline gives CDR1 SEHNR, CDR2 FQNEAQ (reference sequence). V lost 7 bases and J lost 3, with 9 bases in between.